The 22 T cell receptor beta chains listed next were all sequenced from one sample in a study of regulatory T cells in long-lasting Graves disease. Time point defined: newly diagnosed GD, antithyroid drugs for less than 3 months. With RNA extracted from PBMCs as input, the TCR library was made. Arm-PCR of CDR3 regions and iRepertoire HTBI primers were used to build TCR beta libraries. TCRdb reprocessed the multiplex PCR reads via MiXCR and lists one record per CDR3 protein. The top ten clones hold more than 10% of a sample with 450,000 to 600,000 distinct CDR3 sequences, about 16% of them seen once. The same sample was also used in a study of T cells in Graves' hyperthyroidism and ophthalmopathy.

The sequencing used peripheral blood mononuclear cells (PBMCs), collected at new diagnosis, from a patient treated with antithyroid drugs. The receptor set was obtained from a man aged 40-55 years with Graves disease.

This clonotype was counted at least ten times. The CDR3 nucleotides read TGTGCCAGCAGTGAAGCCCCAGTGGGCGAGCAGTTCTTC. Translation: CASSEAPVGEQFF. The chain has TRBV2 and TRBJ2-1; D is ambiguous. The CDR3 spans 13 residues. V was trimmed by 0 bases and J by 10 bases, leaving 10 bases between them. In germline, CDR1 is SNHLY, CDR2 FYNNEI.

This clonotype was observed a few times. The CDR3 region has the DNA TGTGCCAGCAGTGAAATCTCTAAGTCCTACGAGCAGTACTTC. Translating gives CASSEISKSYEQYF. The chain joins TRBV6-1 to TRBJ2-7; D remains unclear. The germline V and J ends were trimmed by 2 bases and 1 base, with 9 bases remaining between them. Germline-derived CDR1 and CDR2 are MNHNS and SASEGT. The CDR3 contains 14 residues.

V gene TRBV24-1 combines with J gene TRBJ2-5; 8 nucleotides match TRBD1. V dropped 2 bases and J dropped 3; count of bases not matched to a gene: 4. Germline V gene data show CDR1 as KGHDR and CDR2 as SFDVKD. This CDR3 has 15 residues. The chain's CDR3 is CATSDSGQGKETQYF. The CDR3 DNA reads TGTGCCACCAGTGATTCCGGACAGGGTAAAGAGACCCAGTACTTC.

V is TRBV10-2 and J is TRBJ2-4, with TRBD2 as a possible D gene (5 bases). Germline V gene data show CDR1 as WSHSY and CDR2 as SAAADI. The CDR3 has 12 amino acids. V was cut by 6 bases and J by 6 bases, with 9 bases left in between. Here the CDR3 reads CASRAAGNIQYF. CDR3 sequence (DNA): TGCGCCAGCAGGGCCGCGGGAAACATTCAGTACTTC.

This clonotype was recorded a few times. V and J are TRBV6-2 or TRBV6-3 and TRBJ2-2; no clear D. CDR1 is MNHEY, CDR2 SVGEGT, per germline. The CDR3 totals 13 residues. The ends were cut back, 5 bases at V and 4 bases at J, with 8 bases in the middle. The CDR3 is CASSEGVTGELFF. The CDR3 coding sequence is TGTGCCAGCAGTGAAGGAGTCACCGGGGAGCTGTTTTTT.

Regarding this clonotype: Lacking the conserved final phenylalanine or tryptophan, this CDR3 likely reflects a read error. The chain is built from TRBV28 and TRBJ1-5; D unclear. Germline V gene lookup returns CDR1 MDHEN and CDR2 SYDVKM. The CDR3 is made up of 15 amino acids. V lost 5 bases and J 8 bases, leaving 19 bases between the germline ends. Here the CDR3 reads CASSPAGGLGKPQHS. CDR3 nucleotides: TGTGCCAGCAGTCCCGCCGGAGGGTTGGGGAAGCCCCAGCATTCT.

This clonotype was detected only a few times. V usage is TRBV19 and J usage is TRBJ1-1; tentative D call: TRBD1 (5 bases). Germline V gene sequence: CDR1 LNHDA, CDR2 SQIVND (reference sequence). This CDR3 is built from 16 residues. V was pared by 3 bases and J by 0 bases, with 14 bases between. The CDR3 sequence: CASSMYAGTLNTEAFF. The CDR3 DNA reads TGTGCCAGTAGTATGTATGCAGGGACTCTGAACACTGAAGCTTTCTTT.

This clonotype occurred many times. V is TRBV6-1 and J is TRBJ2-4; 7 bases match TRBD1. Germline V gene lookup returns CDR1 MNHNS and CDR2 SASEGT. The CDR3 covers 15 residues. V gave up 3 bases and J gave up 8 bases; unmatched junction bases: 10. CDR3 protein: CASSDDRGLLDIQYF. CDR3 DNA: TGTGCCAGCAGTGACGATAGGGGGCTTTTGGACATTCAGTACTTC.

Comments on this clonotype: The likely explanation is a read error, given a far larger clone one base away. The chain's CDR3 is CASSVSTDTQYF. As DNA, the CDR3 is TGTGCCAGCAGCGTCAGCACAGATACGCAGTATTTT. This chain links TRBV28 with TRBJ2-3; D unclear. The ends were cut back, 6 bases at V and 0 bases at J, with 4 bases in the middle. The CDR3 has 12 amino acids. Germline lookup yields CDR1 MDHEN and CDR2 SYDVKM.

This clonotype has ten or more counts. V is TRBV10-3 and J is TRBJ2-2; possible D gene TRBD1, 6 bases. The germline V gene encodes CDR1 ENHRY and CDR2 SYGVKD. This CDR3 spans 14 amino acids. Trimming took off 4 bases at V and 1 base at J, with 7 bases between the two ends. CDR3 protein: CAISVTGNTGELFF. The DNA of the CDR3 is TGTGCCATCAGTGTGACAGGGAACACCGGGGAGCTGTTTTTT.

This clonotype was detected ten times or more. The chain is built from TRBV7-6 and TRBJ2-1, with D uncertain. The CDR3 contains 14 residues. V was cut by 1 base and J by 5 bases, with 9 bases left in between. Germline V lookup: CDR1 SGHVS, CDR2 FNYEAQ. CDR3 DNA: TGTGCCAGCAGCTTAGTTGTTATCCACAATGAGCAGTTCTTC. Translation gives CASSLVVIHNEQFF.

The rearrangement uses TRBV28 and TRBJ1-5, with D hard to call. The CDR3 is 15 amino acids. Trimming cost V 6 bases and J 0 bases, with 12 bases left between them. CDR1 is MDHEN and CDR2 is SYDVKM in the germline V gene. The CDR3 bases are TGTGCCAGCAGCCCCGCCGGGGATAGCAATCAGCCCCAGCATTTT. It encodes CASSPAGDSNQPQHF.

This clonotype has ten or more counts. V and J are TRBV20-1 and TRBJ2-1; 9 bases are shared with TRBD2. V lost 1 base to trimming and J lost 10 bases; unmatched junction nucleotides: 11. The CDR3 covers 15 residues. Germline CDR1 and CDR2: DFQATT and SNEGSKA (reference sequence). DNA for the CDR3: TGCAGTGCTAGAGTTAATGGCGGGAGGGCGAGGGAGCAGTTCTTC. This sequence encodes CSARVNGGRAREQFF.

This clonotype was seen only a few times. This chain connects TRBV29-1 to TRBJ2-1; D may be TRBD2 (6 bases). The CDR3 has 11 residues. V lost 7 bases and J lost 11, with 15 bases in between. In germline, CDR1 is SQVTM, CDR2 ANQGSEA. The CDR3 spells CSGSGGGKQFF. The CDR3 DNA is TGCAGCGGGAGCGGAGGAGGGAAGCAGTTCTTC.

With regard to this clonotype: This may be a read error, as it is one base from a much larger clone. This rearrangement joins TRBV5-6 to TRBJ2-3; TRBD2 aligns across 8 bases. Judging by the DNA end, TRBJ2-7 fits better; the J call may be wrong. Looked up from germline, CDR1 is SGHDT and CDR2 is YYEEEE. This CDR3 region has 14 residues. The CDR3 coding sequence is TGTGCCAGCATCCCGGGGGGGATATCCTACGAGCAGTACTTC. Amino acids: CASIPGGISYEQYF.

There are a few counts of this clonotype. Lacking the conserved final phenylalanine or tryptophan, this CDR3 likely reflects a read error. This rearrangement joins TRBV30 to TRBJ1-2; TRBD1 is a possible D gene (5 bases). From germline, CDR1 is GTSNPN and CDR2 SVGIG (reference sequence). Trimming left V 1 base short and J 0 bases short, with 12 bases between. The CDR3 is 15 amino acids. CDR3 nucleotide sequence: TGTGCCTGGAGTGGAACAGGCCCAGCTAACTATGGCTACACCTTA. It translates to CAWSGTGPANYGYTL.

This clonotype was picked up a small number of times. A read error may be the cause here, since a much bigger clone is one base away. The V and J genes are TRBV3-1 and TRBJ2-7; D may be TRBD1 (5 bases). V was pared by 3 bases and J by 4 bases, with 10 bases between. Germline CDR1 LGHDT, CDR2 YNNKEL (reference sequence). This CDR3 contains 13 residues. The CDR3: CASSQVREYEQYF. The CDR3 coding sequence is TGTGCCAGCAGCCAGGTCAGGGAATACGAGCAGTACTTC.

This clonotype was observed a handful of times. This chain uses TRBV9 with TRBJ1-2; D remains unclear. The V gene lost 0 bases and the J gene lost 0 bases, with 6 bases spanning the gap. The germline gives CDR1 SGDLS, CDR2 YYNGEE. The CDR3 runs 14 residues. Here the CDR3 reads CASSVEGTNYGYTF. CDR3 sequence (DNA): TGTGCCAGCAGCGTAGAGGGCACTAACTATGGCTACACCTTC.

This clonotype was counted between two and nine times. The rearrangement links TRBV7-3 to TRBJ2-1; D is ambiguous. The germline V gene encodes CDR1 SGHTA and CDR2 FQGTGA. The CDR3 is 13 residues long. Trimming removed 5 bases from V and 5 bases from J, with 10 bases in between. The CDR3 loop is CASSPGSNNEQFF. As DNA, the CDR3 is TGTGCCAGCAGCCCCGGGTCCAACAATGAGCAGTTCTTC. Full variable domain (outside the CDR3, taken from reference TRBV7-3 and TRBJ2-1): GAGVSQTPSNKVTEKGKYVELRCDPISGHTALYWYRQSLGQGPEFLIYFQGTGAADDSGLPNDRFFAVRPEGSVSTLKIQRTERGDSAVYLCASSPGSNNEQFFGPGTRLTVL.

J is TRBJ2-7 and V is TRBV19, with 10 positions matching TRBD1. Per germline, CDR1 LNHDA and CDR2 SQIVND (reference sequence). The CDR3 is 15 amino acids. V lost 6 bases and J lost 2; bases outside the gene matches: 7. The DNA for the CDR3 is TGTGCCAGTAGCTTCGAGGGACAGGGGACCTACGAGCAGTACTTC. As protein: CASSFEGQGTYEQYF.

This clonotype was recorded a few times. The chain links TRBV12-3 or TRBV12-4 to TRBJ2-1; 10 nucleotides align to TRBD1. Trimming cost V 5 bases and J 5 bases; bases outside gene matches: 9. CDR3 length: 16 residues. The CDR3 region is CASSPRQGAKNNEQFF. The CDR3 bases are TGTGCCAGCAGTCCGAGACAGGGGGCGAAGAACAATGAGCAGTTCTTC.

This clonotype was observed at least ten times. This chain connects TRBV2 to TRBJ1-1, with 7 bases aligning to TRBD1. The CDR3 is 15 amino acids. Trimming took 4 bases from V and 4 from J; bases not matched to a gene: 9. Germline V lookup: CDR1 SNHLY, CDR2 FYNNEI. The CDR3: CASSVQGGGFTEAFF. The CDR3 region has the DNA TGTGCCAGCAGTGTCCAGGGGGGGGGTTTCACTGAAGCTTTCTTT.